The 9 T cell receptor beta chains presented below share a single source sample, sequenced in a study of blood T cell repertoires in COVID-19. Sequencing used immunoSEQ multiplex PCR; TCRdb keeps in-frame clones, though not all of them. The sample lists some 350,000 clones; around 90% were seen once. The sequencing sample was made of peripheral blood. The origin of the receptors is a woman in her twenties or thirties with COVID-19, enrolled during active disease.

The chain's CDR3 is CAISEVASGDGEQYF. The CDR3 nucleotides are TGTGCCATCAGTGAAGTGGCTAGCGGGGATGGGGAGCAGTACTTC. The chain couples TRBV10-3 to TRBJ2-7, with 9 bases lining up with TRBD2. The CDR3 length is 15 residues. Germline V gene sequence: CDR1 ENHRY, CDR2 SYGVKD. V lost 3 bases, J lost 7 bases, and 10 bases stayed unmatched.

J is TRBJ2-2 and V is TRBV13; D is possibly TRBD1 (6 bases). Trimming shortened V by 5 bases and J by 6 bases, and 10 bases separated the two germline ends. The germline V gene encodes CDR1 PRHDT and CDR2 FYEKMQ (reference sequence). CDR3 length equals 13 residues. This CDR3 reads CASSTRGSGELFF. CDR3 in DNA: TGTGCCAGCAGCACCAGGGGTTCCGGGGAGCTGTTTTTT.

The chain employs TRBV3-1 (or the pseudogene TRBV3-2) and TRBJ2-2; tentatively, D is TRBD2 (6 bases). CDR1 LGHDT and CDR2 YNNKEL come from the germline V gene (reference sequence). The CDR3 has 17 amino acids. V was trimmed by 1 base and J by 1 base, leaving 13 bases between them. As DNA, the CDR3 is TGTGCCAGCAGCCAAGTCGGGAGTGGAGGGAACACCGGGGAGCTGTTTTTT. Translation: CASSQVGSGGNTGELFF.

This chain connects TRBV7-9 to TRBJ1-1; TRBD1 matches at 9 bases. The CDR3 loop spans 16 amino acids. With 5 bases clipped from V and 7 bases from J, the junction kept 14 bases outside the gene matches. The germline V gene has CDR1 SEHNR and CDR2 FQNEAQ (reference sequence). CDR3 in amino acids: CASSKGGTGTLGEAFF. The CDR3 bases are TGTGCCAGCAGCAAAGGGGGGACAGGGACTTTGGGTGAAGCTTTCTTT.

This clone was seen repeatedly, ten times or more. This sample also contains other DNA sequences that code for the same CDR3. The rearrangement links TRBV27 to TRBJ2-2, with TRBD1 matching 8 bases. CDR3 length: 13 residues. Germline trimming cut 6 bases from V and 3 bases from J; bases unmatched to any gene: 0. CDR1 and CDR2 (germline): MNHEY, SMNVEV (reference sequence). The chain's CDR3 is CASRTGDTGELFF. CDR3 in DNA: TGTGCCAGCAGGACAGGGGACACCGGGGAGCTGTTTTTT.

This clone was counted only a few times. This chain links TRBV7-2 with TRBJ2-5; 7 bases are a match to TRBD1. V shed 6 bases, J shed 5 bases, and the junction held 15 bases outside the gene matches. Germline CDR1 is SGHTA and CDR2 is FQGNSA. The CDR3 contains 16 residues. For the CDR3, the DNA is TGTGCCAGCAGGAAAGAACCGGGACAGACTCTGGAGACCCAGTACTTC. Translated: CASRKEPGQTLETQYF. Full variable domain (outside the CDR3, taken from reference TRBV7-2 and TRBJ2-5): GAGVSQSPSNKVTEKGKDVELRCDPISGHTALYWYRQSLGQGLEFLIYFQGNSAPDKSGLPSDRFSAERTGGSVSTLTIQRTQQEDSAVYLCASRKEPGQTLETQYFGPGTRLLVL.

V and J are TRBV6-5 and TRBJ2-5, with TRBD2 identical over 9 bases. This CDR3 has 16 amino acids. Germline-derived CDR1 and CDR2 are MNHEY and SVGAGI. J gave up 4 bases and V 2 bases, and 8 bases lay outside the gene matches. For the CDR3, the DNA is TGTGCCAGCAGTTACCTTTCCGGGCGGGAGGGAGAGACCCAGTACTTC. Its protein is CASSYLSGREGETQYF.

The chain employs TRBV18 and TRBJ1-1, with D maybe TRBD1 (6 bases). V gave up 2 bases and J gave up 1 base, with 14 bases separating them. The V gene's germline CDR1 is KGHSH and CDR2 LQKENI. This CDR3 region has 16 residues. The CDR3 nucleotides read TGTGCCAGCTCACCAGCCTTCGGGGGGCCGAACACTGAAGCTTTCTTT. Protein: CASSPAFGGPNTEAFF.

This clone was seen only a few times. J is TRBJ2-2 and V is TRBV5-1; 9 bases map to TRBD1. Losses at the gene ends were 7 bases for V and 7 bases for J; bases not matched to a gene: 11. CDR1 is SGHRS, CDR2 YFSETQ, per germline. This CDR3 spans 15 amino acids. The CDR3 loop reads CASARDRDEGGELFF. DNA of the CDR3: TGCGCCAGCGCCCGGGACAGGGACGAAGGCGGGGAGCTGTTTTTT.